Below, one T cell receptor (beta chain) is given with its context. This receptor's antigen is unknown. The input lacks base qualities; no much larger clone sits a single base away. The data derive from a study of OX40 agonist ivuxolimab in advanced cancers. The study in broad terms: The costimulatory receptor OX40 (CD134) was targeted by ivuxolimab, a fully human IgG2 agonistic monoclonal antibody. Intravenous ivuxolimab was administered to patients every 2 weeks at six dose levels: 0.01, 0.1, 0.3, 1.5, 3 and 10 mg/kg. Of the approximately 53 patients in dose escalation, approximately 20 had hepatocellular carcinoma, about 15 had melanoma, 9 had renal cell carcinoma and 9 had head and neck cancer. In the dose-escalation cohort, 75% to 85% of patients were male, and the mean age was 60 years with a range of roughly 20 to 79. Patients were allowed to have had prior anti-PD-1, anti-PD-L1 or anti-CTLA-4 therapy, and approximately 43% of the dose-escalation patients had previously received checkpoint inhibitors. Partial responses occurred in three dose-escalation patients, of whom one had hepatocellular carcinoma and two had cutaneous melanoma. The purpose of peripheral TCRbeta sequencing was to test whether ivuxolimab changed TCR sequence diversity and led to clonal T-cell expansion. The paper describes the monotherapy dose-escalation part (N = 52 patients) of the phase I trial of ivuxolimab.

The investigation overall reported the following: The antigen specificity of the peripheral T cells that underwent clonal expansion was not determined. On average, CD8+ T cells showed more expanded clones than CD4+ T cells after ivuxolimab. In the 0.1-3.0 mg/kg groups, partial responders were among the patients with the lowest normalized peripheral clonal expansion, particularly in CD8+ T cells. Low levels of normalized T-cell clonal expansion were also shown by some nonresponding patients. Clonal expansion of both CD4+ and CD8+ blood T cells was observed from baseline to week 6 at doses 0.1 to 3.0 mg/kg.

Patients with a history of autoimmune disease or receiving systemic immunosuppression were excluded from the trial. Peripheral blood for TCR sequencing was collected from all dose cohorts at baseline, on cycle 4 day 1, and on cycle 7 day 1. Samples were obtained from an open-label, multicenter, first-in-human phase I dose-escalation trial of ivuxolimab. Adults with locally advanced or metastatic melanoma, renal cell carcinoma, hepatocellular carcinoma or head and neck squamous cell carcinoma were enrolled in the trial. Before TCR sequencing, CD4+ T cells and CD8+ T cells were sorted from peripheral blood as separate populations. Genomic DNA was extracted from sorted cells for sequencing of the TCRbeta CDR3 region. The immunoSEQ Assay was used for sequencing of TCRbeta CDR3 regions. TCRdb re-hosts the immuneACCESS table, in-frame sequences only. Its copies lack some clones; in the studies checked, an unresolved V gene accounts for under half of them, and the cause for the rest is not known. The sample table records 60,000 or so clones; around 83% of these occur just once. The ten largest clones take up 4% to 6% of the sample.

The sequence was obtained from an adult with an advanced solid tumor such as melanoma, head and neck, liver or kidney cancer. Sequencing was performed on CD4+ or CD8+ T cells sorted from blood, taken in a trial of the OX40 agonist ivuxolimab.

Here is the DNA: TGCAGCGTTGGTGCGGGAGACACAGATACGCAGTATTTT. This codes for CSVGAGDTDTQYF. The chain links TRBV29-1 with TRBJ2-3, with 7 central nucleotides matching TRBD2. After removal of 4 bases from V and 2 bases from J, the junction retains 3 bases not matched to a gene. Inclusive of the bounding cysteine and phenylalanine, the CDR3 is 13 residues long. Only CDR3 DNA remains: 39 bases, in frame from the first base. Via the germline V gene, CDR1 is SQVTM and CDR2 ANQGSEA.